This is a list of T cell receptor beta chains from one sample in a study of cytomegalovirus exposure and HLA in healthy donors. TCRdb's copy holds only in-frame clones and misses some; the assay was immunoSEQ multiplex PCR. In the table there are approximately 150,000 clones, around 81% of which are singletons. The sample was PBMCs. The receptors come from a man between 25 and 39 years old in good health and CMV-seropositive. The CDR3 runs from the conserved cysteine through the conserved F or W. The order of the fields is D gene, V gene, J gene, clone size, CDR3 protein, CDR3 DNA. The D gene is left open where the match is weak. Size values are once, few and many counts, or a class for expanded clones, and some rows have none.

D gene: .; V gene: TRBV5-3; J gene: TRBJ2-2; clone size: .; CDR3 protein: CARSFQGCTGELFF; CDR3 DNA: TGTGCCAGAAGCTTCCAGGGATGCACCGGGGAGCTGTTTTTT
D gene: TRBD2; V gene: TRBV7-2; J gene: TRBJ2-5; clone size: .; CDR3 protein: CASSLTWTSGGETQYF; CDR3 DNA: TGTGCCAGCAGCTTAACCTGGACTAGCGGGGGAGAGACCCAGTACTTC
D gene: TRBD2; V gene: TRBV9; J gene: TRBJ2-5; clone size: once; CDR3 protein: CASSTEARLADQETQYF; CDR3 DNA: TGTGCCAGCAGCACTGAGGCCCGTCTAGCGGACCAAGAGACCCAGTACTTC
D gene: .; V gene: TRBV2; J gene: TRBJ2-1; clone size: once; CDR3 protein: CASMAGGRGEQFF; CDR3 DNA: TGTGCCAGTATGGCCGGGGGGCGGGGCGAGCAGTTCTTC
D gene: TRBD1; V gene: TRBV27; J gene: TRBJ2-1; clone size: .; CDR3 protein: CASVRTGTSEQFF; CDR3 DNA: TGTGCATCCGTGAGGACAGGTACATCTGAGCAGTTCTTC
D gene: TRBD2; V gene: TRBV7-2; J gene: TRBJ2-7; clone size: .; CDR3 protein: CASSLIGGGSSLVSYEQYF; CDR3 DNA: TGTGCCAGCAGCTTAATCGGGGGGGGCTCCTCTTTGGTGTCCTACGAGCAGTACTTC
D gene: TRBD2; V gene: TRBV7-2; J gene: TRBJ2-5; clone size: .; CDR3 protein: CASSIRLASQETQYF; CDR3 DNA: TGTGCCAGCAGCATCCGACTAGCGTCCCAAGAGACCCAGTACTTC
D gene: .; V gene: TRBV6-5; J gene: TRBJ1-1; clone size: .; CDR3 protein: CAAPAAGPSTEAFF; CDR3 DNA: TGTGCCGCCCCAGCGGCTGGACCGAGCACTGAAGCTTTCTTT
D gene: .; V gene: TRBV2; J gene: TRBJ2-1; clone size: .; CDR3 protein: CASRILSGAYNEQFF; CDR3 DNA: TGTGCCAGCAGAATATTGTCAGGGGCCTACAATGAGCAGTTCTTC
D gene: .; V gene: TRBV11-2; J gene: TRBJ1-4; clone size: .; CDR3 protein: CASSSDTVQHEKLFF; CDR3 DNA: TGTGCCAGCAGCTCCGACACCGTACAGCATGAAAAACTGTTTTTT
D gene: .; V gene: TRBV11-2; J gene: TRBJ1-4; clone size: once; CDR3 protein: CASSLQPGATNEKLFF; CDR3 DNA: TGTGCCAGCAGCTTACAGCCAGGGGCAACTAATGAAAAACTGTTTTTT
D gene: .; V gene: TRBV5-4; J gene: TRBJ2-1; clone size: .; CDR3 protein: CASSLATEIINEQFF; CDR3 DNA: TGTGCCAGCAGCTTGGCCACAGAAATTATCAATGAGCAGTTCTTC
D gene: TRBD1; V gene: TRBV9; J gene: TRBJ2-7; clone size: .; CDR3 protein: CASSERQGAYEQYF; CDR3 DNA: TGTGCCAGCAGCGAAAGACAGGGGGCCTACGAGCAGTACTTC
D gene: .; V gene: TRBV5-6; J gene: TRBJ1-1; clone size: .; CDR3 protein: CASSFLQGGTEAFF; CDR3 DNA: TGTGCCAGCAGTTTTCTTCAGGGTGGCACTGAAGCTTTCTTT
D gene: .; V gene: TRBV2; J gene: TRBJ2-3; clone size: .; CDR3 protein: CASSVGSLTDTQYF; CDR3 DNA: TGTGCCAGCAGTGTCGGTAGTTTGACAGATACGCAGTATTTT
D gene: TRBD1; V gene: TRBV6-5; J gene: TRBJ2-7; clone size: .; CDR3 protein: CASSAGTGAYEQYF; CDR3 DNA: TGTGCCAGCAGTGCCGGGACAGGCGCCTACGAGCAGTACTTC
D gene: .; V gene: TRBV19; J gene: TRBJ1-5; clone size: once; CDR3 protein: CASSLHQPQHF; CDR3 DNA: TGTGCCAGTAGTCTTCATCAGCCCCAGCATTTT
D gene: TRBD1; V gene: TRBV15; J gene: TRBJ2-7; clone size: few; CDR3 protein: CATSPLGTGRSYEQYF; CDR3 DNA: TGTGCCACCAGCCCCCTCGGGACAGGGCGTTCCTACGAGCAGTACTTC
D gene: .; V gene: TRBV5-1; J gene: TRBJ2-7; clone size: .; CDR3 protein: CASRTSRDEQYF; CDR3 DNA: TGCGCCAGCAGGACGTCGAGGGACGAGCAGTACTTC
D gene: TRBD2; V gene: TRBV5-1; J gene: TRBJ2-2; clone size: many; CDR3 protein: CASSGLAGGGINTGELFF; CDR3 DNA: TGCGCCAGCAGCGGACTAGCGGGGGGTGGCATTAACACCGGGGAGCTGTTTTTT
D gene: TRBD2; V gene: TRBV9; J gene: TRBJ2-1; clone size: .; CDR3 protein: CASATGGYNEQFF; CDR3 DNA: TGTGCCAGCGCGACCGGGGGGTACAATGAGCAGTTCTTC
D gene: .; V gene: TRBV4-3; J gene: TRBJ1-2; clone size: once; CDR3 protein: CASSLGGGGYTF; CDR3 DNA: TGCGCCAGCAGCCTTGGCGGCGGCGGCTACACCTTC
D gene: TRBD1; V gene: TRBV27; J gene: TRBJ1-1; clone size: .; CDR3 protein: CASSLGTGGPTEAFF; CDR3 DNA: TGTGCCAGCAGTTTAGGGACAGGGGGACCCACTGAAGCTTTCTTT
D gene: TRBD2; V gene: TRBV18; J gene: TRBJ2-1; clone size: .; CDR3 protein: CASSPISSGDNEQFF; CDR3 DNA: TGTGCCAGCTCACCGATTTCTAGCGGGGACAATGAGCAGTTCTTC
D gene: .; V gene: TRBV28; J gene: TRBJ1-1; clone size: .; CDR3 protein: CASSRDTRGPNTEAFF; CDR3 DNA: TGTGCCAGCAGTCGAGACACCCGTGGGCCCAACACTGAAGCTTTCTTT
D gene: .; V gene: TRBV2; J gene: TRBJ2-1; clone size: .; CDR3 protein: CASSEWHDNEQFF; CDR3 DNA: TGTGCCAGCAGTGAATGGCACGACAATGAGCAGTTCTTC
D gene: TRBD1; V gene: TRBV30; J gene: TRBJ2-7; clone size: .; CDR3 protein: CAWRWGQAYEQYF; CDR3 DNA: TGTGCCTGGAGGTGGGGACAGGCCTACGAGCAGTACTTC
D gene: .; V gene: TRBV9; J gene: TRBJ1-2; clone size: once; CDR3 protein: CASSVPLTF; CDR3 DNA: TGTGCCAGCAGCGTTCCCCTCACCTTC
D gene: .; V gene: TRBV29-1; J gene: TRBJ2-3; clone size: .; CDR3 protein: CSVEGGELLTDTQYF; CDR3 DNA: TGCAGCGTTGAAGGGGGGGAACTCCTCACAGATACGCAGTATTTT
D gene: .; V gene: TRBV2; J gene: TRBJ1-6; clone size: .; CDR3 protein: CASRQGNSPLHF; CDR3 DNA: TGTGCCAGCAGACAGGGAAATTCACCCCTCCACTTT
D gene: TRBD1; V gene: TRBV5-1; J gene: TRBJ1-2; clone size: few; CDR3 protein: CASSLGQGDDGYTF; CDR3 DNA: TGCGCCAGCAGCTTGGGCCAGGGGGACGATGGCTACACCTTC
D gene: .; V gene: TRBV5-4; J gene: TRBJ2-7; clone size: .; CDR3 protein: CASSFPRDEQYF; CDR3 DNA: TGTGCCAGCAGCTTCCCCAGGGACGAGCAGTACTTC
D gene: .; V gene: TRBV7-7; J gene: TRBJ1-1; clone size: .; CDR3 protein: CASSLDSNTEAFF; CDR3 DNA: TGTGCTAGCAGCTTGGACAGTAACACTGAAGCTTTCTTT
D gene: .; V gene: TRBV7-9; J gene: TRBJ1-1; clone size: few; CDR3 protein: CASSLETGNTEAFF; CDR3 DNA: TGTGCCAGCAGCCTCGAAACCGGGAACACTGAAGCTTTCTTT
D gene: TRBD1; V gene: TRBV18; J gene: TRBJ1-5; clone size: .; CDR3 protein: CASSAIARTGGNQPQHF; CDR3 DNA: TGTGCCAGCTCAGCAATCGCACGGACAGGGGGCAATCAGCCCCAGCATTTT
D gene: .; V gene: TRBV21-1; J gene: TRBJ1-5; clone size: few; CDR3 protein: CASSPGRGQDSNQPQHF; CDR3 DNA: TGTGCCAGCAGCCCTGGGAGGGGACAGGATAGCAATCAGCCCCAGCATTTT
D gene: .; V gene: TRBV6-5; J gene: TRBJ1-2; clone size: .; CDR3 protein: CASSYAAGYGYTF; CDR3 DNA: TGTGCCAGCAGTTACGCAGCGGGCTATGGCTACACCTTC
D gene: TRBD2; V gene: TRBV10-3; J gene: TRBJ2-1; clone size: .; CDR3 protein: CAISPSGGDYEQFF; CDR3 DNA: TGTGCCATCTCCCCTAGCGGGGGTGACTATGAGCAGTTCTTC
D gene: TRBD1; V gene: TRBV7-6; J gene: TRBJ1-2; clone size: .; CDR3 protein: CASSPGQGGLNYGYTF; CDR3 DNA: TGTGCCAGCAGCCCCGGACAGGGGGGGCTTAACTATGGCTACACCTTC
D gene: TRBD2; V gene: TRBV19; J gene: TRBJ2-2; clone size: .; CDR3 protein: CASQSGGDLVTGELFF; CDR3 DNA: TGTGCCAGCCAGAGCGGGGGGGACTTGGTCACCGGGGAGCTGTTTTTT
D gene: .; V gene: TRBV9; J gene: TRBJ2-1; clone size: .; CDR3 protein: CASSVKANEQFF; CDR3 DNA: TGTGCCAGCAGCGTAAAAGCAAATGAGCAGTTCTTC
D gene: .; V gene: TRBV6-6; J gene: TRBJ1-2; clone size: .; CDR3 protein: CASSETRQVGYTF; CDR3 DNA: TGTGCCAGCAGCGAAACACGACAGGTCGGCTACACCTTC
D gene: .; V gene: TRBV19; J gene: TRBJ1-5; clone size: .; CDR3 protein: CASSRDTYSNQPQHF; CDR3 DNA: TGTGCCAGCAGCCGGGACACCTATAGCAATCAGCCCCAGCATTTT
D gene: TRBD1; V gene: TRBV4-3; J gene: TRBJ2-3; clone size: .; CDR3 protein: CASSQERTGATDTQYF; CDR3 DNA: TGCGCCAGCAGCCAAGAAAGGACAGGGGCGACAGATACGCAGTATTTT
D gene: TRBD1; V gene: TRBV7-7; J gene: TRBJ2-3; clone size: .; CDR3 protein: CASSPGTGVADTQYF; CDR3 DNA: TGTGCTAGCAGCCCAGGGACAGGGGTGGCAGATACGCAGTATTTT
D gene: .; V gene: TRBV5-6; J gene: TRBJ1-6; clone size: .; CDR3 protein: CASSATGPYNSPLHF; CDR3 DNA: TGTGCCAGCAGTGCCACAGGGCCCTATAATTCACCCCTCCACTTT
D gene: .; V gene: TRBV11-2; J gene: TRBJ2-5; clone size: .; CDR3 protein: CASSLVLRWGRETQYF; CDR3 DNA: TGTGCCAGCAGCTTAGTTCTCCGGTGGGGGCGGGAGACCCAGTACTTC
D gene: .; V gene: TRBV21-1; J gene: TRBJ2-7; clone size: .; CDR3 protein: CASSDGQGPYEQYF; CDR3 DNA: TGTGCCAGCAGCGATGGACAGGGGCCCTACGAGCAGTACTTC
D gene: TRBD1; V gene: TRBV4-1; J gene: TRBJ2-2; clone size: .; CDR3 protein: CASSHPWGETGRAGELFF; CDR3 DNA: TGCGCCAGCAGCCACCCATGGGGAGAGACAGGGCGTGCCGGGGAGCTGTTTTTT
D gene: .; V gene: TRBV7-2; J gene: TRBJ2-5; clone size: .; CDR3 protein: CASSLDNNRVRETQYF; CDR3 DNA: TGTGCCAGCAGCTTAGATAATAACAGGGTCAGAGAGACCCAGTACTTC
D gene: TRBD1; V gene: TRBV9; J gene: TRBJ1-1; clone size: .; CDR3 protein: CASRPDRGTMMNTEAFF; CDR3 DNA: TGTGCCAGCAGACCCGACAGGGGCACCATGATGAACACTGAAGCTTTCTTT
D gene: .; V gene: TRBV7-9; J gene: TRBJ2-7; clone size: .; CDR3 protein: CASSSSTGKWSPLYEQYF; CDR3 DNA: TGTGCCAGCAGCTCCTCTACAGGGAAGTGGTCCCCTCTCTACGAGCAGTACTTC
D gene: TRBD1; V gene: TRBV5-6; J gene: TRBJ1-5; clone size: .; CDR3 protein: CASSLRQGNGQPQHF; CDR3 DNA: TGTGCCAGCAGCTTGAGACAGGGGAATGGTCAGCCCCAGCATTTT
D gene: TRBD2; V gene: TRBV9; J gene: TRBJ2-7; clone size: .; CDR3 protein: CASSVDGGAGEQYF; CDR3 DNA: TGTGCCAGCAGCGTAGACGGGGGGGCAGGGGAGCAGTACTTC
D gene: TRBD1; V gene: TRBV19; J gene: TRBJ1-1; clone size: .; CDR3 protein: CASRQGVWTEAFF; CDR3 DNA: TGTGCCAGTAGACAGGGGGTTTGGACTGAAGCTTTCTTT